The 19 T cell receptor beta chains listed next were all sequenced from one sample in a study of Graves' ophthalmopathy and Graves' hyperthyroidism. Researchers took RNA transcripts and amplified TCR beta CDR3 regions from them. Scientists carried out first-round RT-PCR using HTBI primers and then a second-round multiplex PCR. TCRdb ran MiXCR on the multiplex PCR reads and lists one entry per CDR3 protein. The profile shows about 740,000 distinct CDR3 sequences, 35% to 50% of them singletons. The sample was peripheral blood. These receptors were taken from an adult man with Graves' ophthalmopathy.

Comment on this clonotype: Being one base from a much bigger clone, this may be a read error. The CDR3 loop reads CASSLSTAATCGYTF. The CDR3 bases are TGTGCCAGCAGCTTAAGTACGGCGGCGACGTGTGGCTACACCTTC. This chain joins TRBV2 and TRBJ1-2, with D unresolved. Germline assignment: CDR1 SNHLY and CDR2 FYNNEI. Trimming removed 6 bases at V and 7 bases at J, with 21 bases between. This CDR3 is built from 15 residues.

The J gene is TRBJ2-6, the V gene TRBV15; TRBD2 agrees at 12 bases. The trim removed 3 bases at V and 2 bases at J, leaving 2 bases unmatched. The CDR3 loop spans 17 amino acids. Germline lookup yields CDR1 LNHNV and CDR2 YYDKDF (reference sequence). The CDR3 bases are TGTGCCACCAGCAGGACTAGCGGGGGCGCTGGGGCCAACGTCCTGACTTTC. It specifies CATSRTSGGAGANVLTF.

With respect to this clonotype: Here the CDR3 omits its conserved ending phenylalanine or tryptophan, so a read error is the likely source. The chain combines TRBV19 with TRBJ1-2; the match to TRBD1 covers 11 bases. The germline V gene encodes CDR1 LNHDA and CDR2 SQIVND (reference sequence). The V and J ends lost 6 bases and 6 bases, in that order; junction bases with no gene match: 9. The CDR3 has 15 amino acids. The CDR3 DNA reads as TGTGCCAGTAGCCGGACAGGGGGCGATTTCCATGGCTACACCTTA. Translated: CASSRTGGDFHGYTL.

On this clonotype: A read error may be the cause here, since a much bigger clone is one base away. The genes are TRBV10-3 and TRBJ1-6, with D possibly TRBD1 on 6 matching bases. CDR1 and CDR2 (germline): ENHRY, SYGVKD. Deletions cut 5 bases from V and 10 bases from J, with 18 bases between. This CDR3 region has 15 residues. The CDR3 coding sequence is TGTGCCATCAGTTACTCGACAGGTCGGGGCTCACCCCTCCACTTT. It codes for CAISYSTGRGSPLHF.

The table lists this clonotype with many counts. CDR3 loop: CASSVDGSGNTIYF. In DNA form, the CDR3 reads TGTGCCAGCAGCGTAGATGGCTCTGGAAACACCATATATTTT. The chain joins TRBV9 to TRBJ1-3, with D uncertain. The V end was cut by 0 bases, the J end by 0 bases, with 4 bases between. The germline V gene has CDR1 SGDLS and CDR2 YYNGEE. The CDR3 has 14 residues.

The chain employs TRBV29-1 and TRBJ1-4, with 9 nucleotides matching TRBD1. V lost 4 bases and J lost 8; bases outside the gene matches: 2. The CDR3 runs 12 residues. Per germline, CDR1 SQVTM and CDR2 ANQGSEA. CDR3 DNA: TGCAGCGTTGCGGGACAGGGAGAAAAACTGTTTTTT. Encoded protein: CSVAGQGEKLFF.

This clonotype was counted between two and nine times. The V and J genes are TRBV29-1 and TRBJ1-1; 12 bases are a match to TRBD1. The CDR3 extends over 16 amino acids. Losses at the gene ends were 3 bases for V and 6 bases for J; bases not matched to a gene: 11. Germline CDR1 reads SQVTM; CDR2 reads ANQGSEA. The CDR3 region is CSVDVGTGGRNAEAFF. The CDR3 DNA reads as TGCAGCGTTGATGTGGGGACAGGGGGCCGCAACGCTGAAGCTTTCTTT.

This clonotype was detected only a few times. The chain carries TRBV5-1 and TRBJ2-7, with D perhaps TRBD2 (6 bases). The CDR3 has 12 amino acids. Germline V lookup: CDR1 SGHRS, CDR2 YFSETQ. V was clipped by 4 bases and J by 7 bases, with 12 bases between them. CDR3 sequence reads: CASSEPGREQYF. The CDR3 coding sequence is TGCGCCAGCAGCGAACCGGGGAGGGAGCAGTACTTC.

The CDR3 DNA is TGCGCCAGCAGCCAAGAGGGGAGACAGGGCAACTCACCCCTCCACTTT. It specifies CASSQEGRQGNSPLHF. The genes are TRBV4-1 and TRBJ1-6; TRBD1 aligns across 7 bases. Trimming cost V 0 bases and J 10 bases; bases outside gene matches: 9. The CDR3 is 16 amino acids. The V gene's germline CDR1 is MGHRA and CDR2 YSYEKL.

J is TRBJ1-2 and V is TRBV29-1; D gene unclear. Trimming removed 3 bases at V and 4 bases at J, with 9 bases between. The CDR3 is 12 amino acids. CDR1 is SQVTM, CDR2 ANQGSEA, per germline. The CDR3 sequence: CSVENVRYGYTF. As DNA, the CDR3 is TGCAGCGTTGAGAATGTCCGCTATGGCTACACCTTC. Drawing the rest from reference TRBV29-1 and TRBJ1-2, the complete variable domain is SAVISQKPSRDICQRGTSLTIQCQVDSQVTMMFWYRQQPGQSLTLIATANQGSEATYESGFVIDKFPISRPNLTFSTLTVSNMSPEDSSIYLCSVENVRYGYTFGSGTRLTVV.

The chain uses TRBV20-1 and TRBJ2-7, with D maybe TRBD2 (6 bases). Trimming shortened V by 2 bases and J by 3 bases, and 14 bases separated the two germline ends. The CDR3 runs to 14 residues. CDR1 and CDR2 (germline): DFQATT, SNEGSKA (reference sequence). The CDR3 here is CSARSGEEGYEQYF. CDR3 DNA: TGCAGTGCTAGATCGGGAGAGGAAGGCTACGAGCAGTACTTC.

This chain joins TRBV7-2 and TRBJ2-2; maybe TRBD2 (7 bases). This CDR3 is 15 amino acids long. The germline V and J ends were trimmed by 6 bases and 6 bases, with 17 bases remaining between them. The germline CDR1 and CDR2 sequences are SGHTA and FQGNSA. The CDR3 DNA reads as TGTGCCAGCAGTTACTCGCGGGGGCGGGCCGGGGAGCTGTTTTTT. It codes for CASSYSRGRAGELFF.

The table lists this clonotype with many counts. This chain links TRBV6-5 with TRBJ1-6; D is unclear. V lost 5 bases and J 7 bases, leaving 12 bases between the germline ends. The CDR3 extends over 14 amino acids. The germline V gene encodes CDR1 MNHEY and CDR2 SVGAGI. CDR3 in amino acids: CASSPRGINSPLHF. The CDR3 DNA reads TGTGCCAGCAGTCCTCGAGGGATCAATTCACCCCTCCACTTT.

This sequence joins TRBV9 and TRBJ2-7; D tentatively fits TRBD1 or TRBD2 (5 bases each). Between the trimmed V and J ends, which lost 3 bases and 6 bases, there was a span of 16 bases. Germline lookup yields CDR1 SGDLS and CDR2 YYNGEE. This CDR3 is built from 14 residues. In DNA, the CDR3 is TGTGCCAGCAGCGCCAGCGCAGGGAGTGGCGAGCAGTACTTC. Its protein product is CASSASAGSGEQYF.

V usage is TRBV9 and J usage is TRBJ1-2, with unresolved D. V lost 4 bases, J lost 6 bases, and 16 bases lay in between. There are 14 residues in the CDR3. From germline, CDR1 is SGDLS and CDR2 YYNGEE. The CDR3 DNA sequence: TGTGCCAGCAGCCCAAGGGCAGCCCTTAATGGCTACACCTTC. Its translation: CASSPRAALNGYTF. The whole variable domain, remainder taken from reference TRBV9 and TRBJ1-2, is DSGVTQTPKHLITATGQRVTLRCSPRSGDLSVYWYQQSLDQGLQFLIQYYNGEERAKGNILERFSAQQFPDLHSELNLSSLELGDSALYFCASSPRAALNGYTFGSGTRLTVV.

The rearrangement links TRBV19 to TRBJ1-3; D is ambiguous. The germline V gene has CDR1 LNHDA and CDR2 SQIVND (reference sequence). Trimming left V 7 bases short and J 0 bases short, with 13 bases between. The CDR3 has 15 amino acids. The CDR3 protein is CASIDIPGSGNTIYF. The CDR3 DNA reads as TGTGCCAGTATTGATATCCCGGGCTCTGGAAACACCATATATTTT.

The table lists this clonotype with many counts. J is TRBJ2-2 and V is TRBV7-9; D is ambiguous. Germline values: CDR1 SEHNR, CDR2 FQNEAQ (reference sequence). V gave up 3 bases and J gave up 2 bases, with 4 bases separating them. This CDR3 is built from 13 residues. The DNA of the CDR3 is TGTGCCAGCAGCTTTGCCAACACCGGGGAGCTGTTTTTT. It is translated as CASSFANTGELFF.

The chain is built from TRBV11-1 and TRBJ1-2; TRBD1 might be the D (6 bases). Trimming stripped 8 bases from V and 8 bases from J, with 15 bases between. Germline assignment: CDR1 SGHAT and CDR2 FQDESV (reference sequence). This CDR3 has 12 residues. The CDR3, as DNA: TGTGCCAGCGGATTAGGGGGGAAAGGCTACACCTTC. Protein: CASGLGGKGYTF.

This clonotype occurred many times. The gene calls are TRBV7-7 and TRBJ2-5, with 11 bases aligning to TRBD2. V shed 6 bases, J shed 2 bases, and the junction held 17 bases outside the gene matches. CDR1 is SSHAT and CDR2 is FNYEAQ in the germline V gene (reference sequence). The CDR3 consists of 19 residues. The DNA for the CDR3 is TGTGCCAGCAGTTCCCTAGCGGGAGGTCGAAAGAGGATACAAGAGACCCAGTACTTC. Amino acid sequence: CASSSLAGGRKRIQETQYF.